This entry lists 10 T cell receptor beta chains sequenced from one sample in a study of human T cells and chemical hapten exposure. Time point indicated: healthy volunteer bleed at 2 weeks. The starting material, unfractionated whole blood, was used for total RNA extraction. TCRdb used MiXCR to reprocess the RACE reads, holding one entry per CDR3 protein. Seen here are approximately 44,000 distinct CDR3 sequences, around 4.5% observed once, and the top ten hold around 5.5%. Sequenced input: whole blood. The receptors come from a human donor in good health. Some clones in this sample may be carry-over from other donors' samples.

This clonotype was observed many times. The chain uses TRBV11-2 and TRBJ2-1; 7 bases align to TRBD2. V was clipped by 5 bases and J by 8 bases; unmatched bases: 0. Germline lookup yields CDR1 SGHAT and CDR2 FQNNGV. The CDR3 has 11 residues. CDR3 sequence (DNA): TGTGCCAGCAGCCGGGGGGATGAGCAGTTCTTC. Its translation is CASSRGDEQFF.

This clonotype has more than one count but fewer than ten. V and J are TRBV12-3 or TRBV12-4 and TRBJ2-7, with a tentative D call TRBD2 (7 bases). The CDR3 is 15 amino acids. Trimming left V 0 bases short and J 3 bases short, with 12 bases between. CDR3 protein: CASSLARGGLYEQYF. CDR3 in DNA: TGTGCCAGCAGTTTAGCGCGCGGGGGCCTCTACGAGCAGTACTTC.

This clonotype was detected many times. The chain is built from TRBV11-2 and TRBJ2-7; D is unclear. There are 17 residues in the CDR3. The germline CDR1 and CDR2 sequences are SGHAT and FQNNGV. The germline V and J ends were trimmed by 4 bases and 4 bases, with 23 bases remaining between them. The CDR3 region is CASSSLKGSFQSYEQYF. The CDR3 DNA reads TGTGCCAGCAGCTCCTTAAAGGGCTCGTTCCAATCATACGAGCAGTACTTC. The full variable domain, rest sourced from reference TRBV11-2 and TRBJ2-7, is EAGVAQSPRYKIIEKRQSVAFWCNPISGHATLYWYQQILGQGPKLLIQFQNNGVVDDSQLPKDRFSAERLKGVDSTLKIQPAKLEDSAVYLCASSSLKGSFQSYEQYFGPGTRLTVT.

This chain uses TRBV6-6 with TRBJ2-5; no definite D call. V was clipped by 2 bases and J by 4 bases, with 11 bases between them. Germline CDR1 is MNHNY and CDR2 is SVGAGI (reference sequence). The CDR3 has 14 residues. CDR3 in DNA: TGTGCCAGCAGTTACGGACCCGAGCCAGAGACCCAGTACTTC. Residues: CASSYGPEPETQYF.

This clonotype was found many times. The genes are TRBV5-5 and TRBJ2-7; weak D call: TRBD2 (6 bases). V gave up 4 bases and J gave up 0 bases, with 26 bases separating them. Germline CDR1 SGHKS, CDR2 YYEKEE (reference sequence). This CDR3 has 19 amino acids. Written as DNA, the CDR3 is TGTGCCAGCAGCCAGCCGGGACTCCGCCGTGGGTTCGGCTCCTACGAGCAGTACTTC. Translating it yields CASSQPGLRRGFGSYEQYF.

The chain combines TRBV11-2 with TRBJ2-3; possibly TRBD1 for D (6 bases). The V and J ends lost 5 bases and 2 bases respectively, with 17 bases between them. The CDR3 sequence is 16 residues long. The germline CDR1 and CDR2 sequences are SGHAT and FQNNGV. The CDR3: CASSPRGSRTTDTQYF. CDR3 bases: TGTGCCAGCAGCCCCAGGGGTAGCAGAACCACAGATACGCAGTATTTT.

This clonotype was observed a handful of times. The V and J genes are TRBV11-3 and TRBJ2-3; 7 nucleotides line up with TRBD2. Germline-derived CDR1 and CDR2 are SGHNT and YENEEA. V shed 4 bases and J 4 bases; nucleotides not matched to a gene: 8. This CDR3 region has 15 residues. CDR3 region: CASSSPPRGADTQYF. In DNA, the CDR3 is TGTGCCAGCAGCTCCCCTCCCCGGGGGGCAGATACGCAGTATTTT.

This clonotype was observed many times. The chain employs TRBV12-3 or TRBV12-4 and TRBJ1-2, with TRBD1 identical over 10 bases. Trimming removed 7 bases from V and 3 bases from J; junction bases left unmatched: 5. CDR3 length: 14 residues. The CDR3 region is CASTPGQGHYGYTF. In nucleotides, the CDR3 is TGTGCCAGCACCCCGGGACAGGGGCACTATGGCTACACCTTC.

This clonotype was seen ten or more times. The rearrangement uses TRBV11-2 and TRBJ1-1, with 7 nucleotides matching TRBD1. The CDR3 is made up of 15 amino acids. The germline gives CDR1 SGHAT, CDR2 FQNNGV. Trimming at V came to 2 bases and at J to 4 bases, leaving 7 bases not matched to a gene. The CDR3 DNA reads TGTGCCAGCAGCTTAAGGCCACAGGGGATCACTGAAGCTTTCTTT. Encoded protein: CASSLRPQGITEAFF.

This clonotype was counted ten times or more. The chain employs TRBV4-1 and TRBJ2-7; 7 nucleotides agree with TRBD1. With V trimmed by 1 base and J by 2 bases, 11 bases remained unmatched. Germline V lookup: CDR1 MGHRA, CDR2 YSYEKL. CDR3 length: 17 residues. In DNA, the CDR3 is TGCGCCAGCAGCCAAGCTATACAGGGGCCGCAGGCCTACGAGCAGTACTTC. This translates into CASSQAIQGPQAYEQYF.